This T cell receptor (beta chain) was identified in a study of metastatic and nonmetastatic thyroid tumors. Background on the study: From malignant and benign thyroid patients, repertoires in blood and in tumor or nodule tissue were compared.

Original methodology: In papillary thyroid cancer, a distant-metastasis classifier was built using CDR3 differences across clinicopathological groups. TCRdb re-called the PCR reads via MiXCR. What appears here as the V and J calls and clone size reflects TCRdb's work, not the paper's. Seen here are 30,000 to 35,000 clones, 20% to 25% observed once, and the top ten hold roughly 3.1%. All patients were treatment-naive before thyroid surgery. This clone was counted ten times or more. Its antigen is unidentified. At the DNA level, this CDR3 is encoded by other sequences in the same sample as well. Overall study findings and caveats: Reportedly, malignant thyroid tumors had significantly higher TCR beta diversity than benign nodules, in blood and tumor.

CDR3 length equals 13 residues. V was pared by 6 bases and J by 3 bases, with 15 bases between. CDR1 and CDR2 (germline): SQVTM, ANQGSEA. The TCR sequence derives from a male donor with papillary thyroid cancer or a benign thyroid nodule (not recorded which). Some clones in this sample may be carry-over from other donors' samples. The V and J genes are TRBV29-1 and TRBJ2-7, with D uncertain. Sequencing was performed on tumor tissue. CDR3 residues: CSVVGGGRYEQYF. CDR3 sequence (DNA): TGCAGCGTCGTCGGTGGTGGGCGCTACGAGCAGTACTTC.